Included here is one TCR beta chain sequence, with context. The antigen remains unidentified. The sample originates from a study of cytotoxic CD8 clonotypes in ibrutinib-treated CLL. Overall study context: Response samples were taken after a median about eleven months of treatment, range 6 to 36.

Assay used: immunoSEQ multiplex PCR; TCRdb lists only in-frame clones, some missing. The table has approximately 200,000 clones, 72% seen once. The V gene's germline CDR1 is SNHLY and CDR2 FYNNEI. Between the trimmed V and J ends, which lost 4 bases and 6 bases, there was a span of 12 bases. CDR3 length: 14 residues. Points from the study as a whole: Public clonotypes were uncommon and contracted or stayed stable on treatment. While tracking circulating CD8+ T-cell counts, baseline clonality exceeded that of age-matched healthy donors.

Sequences were derived from PBMCs, sampled after 24 months of ibrutinib treatment. The clonotype comes from a human donor with chronic lymphocytic leukemia. V is TRBV2 and J is TRBJ2-2; possibly TRBD2 for D (6 bases). The CDR3 loop is CASSGSGAPGELFF. The CDR3 coding sequence is TGTGCCAGCAGTGGGTCGGGAGCGCCCGGGGAGCTGTTTTTT.